The 19 T cell receptor beta chains below were found in one sample sequenced in a study of T cells in Graves' hyperthyroidism and ophthalmopathy. Using RNA transcripts as the source, TCR beta CDR3 regions were amplified. Carried out on the TCR CDR3, a first-round RT-PCR used the HTBI primer set. One entry per CDR3 protein results from TCRdb running MiXCR on the multiplex PCR reads. The repertoire holds approximately 710,000 distinct CDR3 sequences, roughly 17% seen once, with about a sixth in the top ten. Sample: blood. These receptors all come from a man aged 45 to 65 with Graves' hyperthyroidism.

About this clonotype: Given a much more abundant clone one base away, this may be a read error. V and J are TRBV29-1 and TRBJ2-5; D possibly matches TRBD1 or TRBD2 (5 bases each). Per the germline V gene, CDR1 is SQVTM and CDR2 is ANQGSEA. The V and J ends lost 5 bases and 2 bases respectively, with 21 bases between them. This CDR3 spans 16 amino acids. CDR3 DNA: TGCAGCGTTAAAGCTTACCCGGGACCGACACAAGAGACCCAGTACTTC. Translating gives CSVKAYPGPTQETQYF. The full variable domain, in which reference TRBV29-1 and TRBJ2-5 provide the parts outside the CDR3, is SAVISQKPSRDICQRGTSLTIQCQVDSQVTMMFWYRQQPGQSLTLIATANQGSEATYESGFVIDKFPISRPNLTFSTLTVSNMSPEDSSIYLCSVKAYPGPTQETQYFGPGTRLLVL.

This rearrangement joins TRBV12-3 or TRBV12-4 to TRBJ2-6; 13 nucleotides line up with TRBD2. The J segment lost 4 bases and the V segment lost 4 bases, leaving 10 bases of the junction unmatched. The CDR3 length is 19 residues. CDR3 bases: TGTGCCAGCAGTTCGAGAAGGACTAGCGGGAGAGCAGGGGCCAACGTCCTGACTTTC. Translating gives CASSSRRTSGRAGANVLTF.

This clonotype was seen a few times. V and J are TRBV5-4 and TRBJ2-5, with 10 bases matching TRBD2. Germline V lookup: CDR1 SGHNT, CDR2 YYREEE (reference sequence). With V trimmed by 4 bases and J by 1 base, 4 bases remained unmatched. The CDR3 consists of 15 residues. CDR3 loop: CASSRTSGVQETQYF. CDR3 bases: TGTGCCAGCAGCCGGACTAGCGGAGTCCAAGAGACCCAGTACTTC.

As for this clonotype: This may stem from a read error, because a much larger clone lies one nucleotide away. The chain is built from TRBV6-1 and TRBJ1-5; no definite D call. The CDR3 has 14 residues. CDR1 and CDR2 from the germline V gene are MNHNS and SASEGT. For the CDR3, the DNA is TGTGCCAGCAGTGATCTTTATAGCAGTCAGCCCCAGCATTTT. This translates into CASSDLYSSQPQHF.

The genes are TRBV28 and TRBJ1-5, with 7 nucleotides matching TRBD1. Germline-derived CDR1 and CDR2 are MDHEN and SYDVKM. V lost 7 bases to trimming and J lost 9 bases; unmatched junction nucleotides: 15. This CDR3 comprises 15 residues. CDR3 region: CASTRTDRLSGPQHF. The CDR3 DNA follows: TGTGCCAGCACCCGTACGGACAGGCTCTCAGGGCCCCAGCATTTT. Combining the CDR3 with reference TRBV28 and TRBJ1-5 gives the whole variable domain DVKVTQSSRYLVKRTGEKVFLECVQDMDHENMFWYRQDPGLGLRLIYFSYDVKMKEKGDIPEGYSVSREKKERFSLILESASTNQTSMYLCASTRTDRLSGPQHFGDGTRLSIL.

The gene calls are TRBV30 and TRBJ1-5; D uncertain. CDR3 length: 13 amino acids. The V gene lost 1 base and the J gene lost 6 bases, with 10 bases spanning the gap. Germline V lookup: CDR1 GTSNPN, CDR2 SVGIG (reference sequence). DNA for the CDR3: TGTGCCTGGAGTGGGGAGGTGGGTCAGCCCCAGCATTTT. Protein: CAWSGEVGQPQHF.

This clonotype came up many times. The rearrangement uses TRBV7-3 and TRBJ2-3; TRBD2 matches at 14 bases. Germline V gives CDR1 SGHTA, CDR2 FQGTGA. The CDR3 totals 17 residues. The J segment lost 5 bases and the V segment lost 5 bases, leaving 9 bases of the junction unmatched. CDR3 residues: CASSPRLAGGIIDTQYF. CDR3 in DNA: TGTGCCAGCAGCCCCCGACTAGCGGGAGGGATTATAGATACGCAGTATTTT. Looking up the rest from reference TRBV7-3 and TRBJ2-3 gives the full variable domain: GAGVSQTPSNKVTEKGKYVELRCDPISGHTALYWYRQSLGQGPEFLIYFQGTGAADDSGLPNDRFFAVRPEGSVSTLKIQRTERGDSAVYLCASSPRLAGGIIDTQYFGPGTRLTVL.

This clonotype was counted ten times or more. The chain recombines TRBV11-2 with TRBJ1-4, with 9 positions matching TRBD1. CDR1 is SGHAT and CDR2 is FQNNGV in the germline V gene. The V gene end was trimmed by 3 bases and the J gene end by 5 bases; junction bases not matched to a gene: 7. This CDR3 region has 16 residues. As DNA, the CDR3 is TGTGCCAGCAGCTTCAATCCGGGACAGGGAAATGAAAAACTGTTTTTT. This sequence encodes CASSFNPGQGNEKLFF.

Ten or more counts support this clonotype. The chain joins TRBV30 to TRBJ2-5, with 7 nucleotides matching TRBD1. Germline lookup yields CDR1 GTSNPN and CDR2 SVGIG (reference sequence). Trimming removed 3 bases from V and 3 bases from J; junction bases left unmatched: 13. CDR3 size: 16 residues. CDR3 DNA: TGTGCCTGGAGAGGGGGCTCATTGGGGGCTAAAGAGACCCAGTACTTC. Protein product: CAWRGGSLGAKETQYF.

The rearrangement uses TRBV24-1 and TRBJ2-2, with 8 bases that match TRBD1. CDR3 size: 13 residues. In germline, CDR1 is KGHDR, CDR2 SFDVKD. V was pared by 9 bases and J by 4 bases, with 3 bases of the junction left unmatched. The CDR3 DNA is TGTGCCACCGGACAGGGTCGCACCGGGGAGCTGTTTTTT. Translation gives CATGQGRTGELFF.

This clonotype was detected only a few times. The V gene is TRBV7-2, the J gene TRBJ1-4, with 7 positions matching TRBD1. From germline, CDR1 is SGHTA and CDR2 FQGNSA. The CDR3 has 14 amino acids. V shed 6 bases and J 5 bases; nucleotides not matched to a gene: 6. The chain's CDR3 is CASREGTVNEKLFF. The CDR3 coding sequence is TGTGCCAGCAGGGAGGGGACAGTAAATGAAAAACTGTTTTTT.

The rearrangement uses TRBV5-1 and TRBJ1-5, with a possible D match to TRBD1 (5 bases). The V gene's germline CDR1 is SGHRS and CDR2 YFSETQ. The length of the CDR3 is 15 residues. The germline V and J ends were trimmed by 4 bases and 6 bases, with 17 bases remaining between them. The CDR3 DNA is TGCGCCAGCAGCCCGGACACCACGGATGGTCAGCCCCAGCATTTT. It is translated as CASSPDTTDGQPQHF. Full variable domain (remainder filled in from reference TRBV5-1 and TRBJ1-5): KAGVTQTPRYLIKTRGQQVTLSCSPISGHRSVSWYQQTPGQGLQFLFEYFSETQRNKGNFPGRFSGRQFSNSRSEMNVSTLELGDSALYLCASSPDTTDGQPQHFGDGTRLSIL.

J is TRBJ2-7 and V is TRBV5-8; TRBD1 matches 9 bases. Germline V gene data show CDR1 as SGHTS and CDR2 as YDEGEE. The CDR3 covers 15 residues. J gave up 1 base and V 4 bases, and 6 bases lay outside the gene matches. The CDR3 protein is CASSIRDRESYEQYF. The CDR3, as DNA: TGTGCCAGCAGCATCCGGGACAGGGAATCCTACGAGCAGTACTTC. Combining the CDR3 with reference TRBV5-8 and TRBJ2-7 gives the whole variable domain EAGVTQSPTHLIKTRGQQATLRCSPISGHTSVYWYQQALGLGLQFLLWYDEGEERNRGNFPPRFSGRQFPNYSSELNVNALELEDSALYLCASSIRDRESYEQYFGPGTRLTVT.

This clonotype was counted many times. The chain has TRBV28 and TRBJ1-4; 9 bases are a match to TRBD1. The length of the CDR3 is 21 residues. Trimming cost V 3 bases and J 2 bases; bases outside gene matches: 19. Germline assignment: CDR1 MDHEN and CDR2 SYDVKM. CDR3 residues: CASSFHLDITGGPSTNEKLFF. The DNA of the CDR3 is TGTGCCAGCAGTTTTCACCTCGATATAACAGGGGGCCCGTCGACTAATGAAAAACTGTTTTTT.

The V call is TRBV4-1, the J call TRBJ2-7; D tentatively fits TRBD1 or TRBD2 (6 bases each). The length of the CDR3 is 15 residues. Trimming shortened V by 2 bases and J by 7 bases, and 18 bases separated the two germline ends. From germline, CDR1 is MGHRA and CDR2 YSYEKL. CDR3 nucleotides: TGCGCCAGCAGCCAAACATCCTTGAGGGGGGATGAGCAGTACTTC. It encodes CASSQTSLRGDEQYF.

The table lists this clonotype with many counts. V usage is TRBV27 and J usage is TRBJ1-1, with D possibly being TRBD1 (5 bases). The V end lost 8 bases, the J end lost 3 bases, and 16 bases lay between the germline ends. In germline, CDR1 is MNHEY, CDR2 SMNVEV (reference sequence). CDR3 length: 14 amino acids. CDR3 coding DNA: TGTGCCAGCGGTCGGCAGGGCTCGTACACTGAAGCTTTCTTT. Its translation: CASGRQGSYTEAFF.

The chain carries TRBV6-5 and TRBJ1-5; 10 positions match TRBD1. Trimming cost V 2 bases and J 4 bases; bases outside gene matches: 5. Germline V gene lookup returns CDR1 MNHEY and CDR2 SVGAGI. This CDR3 is 16 amino acids long. Here the CDR3 reads CASSYPGQGENQPQHF. Written as DNA, the CDR3 is TGTGCCAGCAGTTACCCCGGACAGGGGGAGAATCAGCCCCAGCATTTT.

This clonotype has at least ten counts. J is TRBJ1-6 and V is TRBV11-2, with TRBD1 identical over 7 bases. There are 15 residues in the CDR3. J gave up 6 bases and V 6 bases, and 8 bases lay outside the gene matches. From germline, CDR1 is SGHAT and CDR2 FQNNGV. CDR3 nucleotides: TGTGCCAGCAGTTCACAGACAGGGAGTAATTCACCCCTCCACTTT. Protein sequence: CASSSQTGSNSPLHF.

The rearrangement joins TRBV12-3 or TRBV12-4 to TRBJ1-6; no firm D call. CDR3 length: 14 residues. V was clipped by 4 bases and J by 6 bases, with 10 bases between them. The CDR3 DNA follows: TGTGCCAGCAGTTATTGGCAAATTAATTCACCCCTCCACTTT. This translates into CASSYWQINSPLHF.